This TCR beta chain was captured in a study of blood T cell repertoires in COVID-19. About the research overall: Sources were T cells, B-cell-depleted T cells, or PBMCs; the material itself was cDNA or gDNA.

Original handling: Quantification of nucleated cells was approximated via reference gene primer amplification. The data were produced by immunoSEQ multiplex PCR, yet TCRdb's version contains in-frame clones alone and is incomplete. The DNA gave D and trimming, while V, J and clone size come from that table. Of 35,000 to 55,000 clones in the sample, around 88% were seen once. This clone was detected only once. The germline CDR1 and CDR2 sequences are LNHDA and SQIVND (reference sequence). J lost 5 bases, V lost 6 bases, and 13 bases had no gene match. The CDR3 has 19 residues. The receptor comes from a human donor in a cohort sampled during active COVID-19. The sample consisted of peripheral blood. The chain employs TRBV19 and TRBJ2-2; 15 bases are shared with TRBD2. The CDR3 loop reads CASRHGPGTSGRWTGELFF. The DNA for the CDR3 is TGTGCCAGTAGACACGGCCCGGGGACTAGCGGGAGGTGGACCGGGGAGCTGTTTTTT.